This T cell receptor beta chain was identified in a study of T cells in Graves' hyperthyroidism and ophthalmopathy. This CDR3 comprises 12 residues. The V end was cut by 3 bases, the J end by 3 bases, with 6 bases between. Germline V gene data show CDR1 as SQVTM and CDR2 as ANQGSEA. Authors of the study amplified TCR beta CDR3 regions from RNA transcripts. Initially, a first-round RT-PCR of the TCR CDR3 employed the HTBI primer set. From the multiplex PCR reads, TCRdb called clonotypes with MiXCR, one entry per CDR3 protein. The data show about 270,000 distinct CDR3 sequences, approximately 20% seen once.

This clonotype originated in a man aged 25-45 years with Graves' ophthalmopathy. The sample was blood. The chain recombines TRBV29-1 with TRBJ1-3, with D possibly TRBD1 on 6 matching bases. This CDR3 is CSVDRGGNTIYF. Written as DNA, the CDR3 is TGCAGCGTTGACAGGGGTGGAAACACCATATATTTT.